The rows below give T cell receptor beta chains drawn from one sample of a study of cytomegalovirus exposure and HLA in healthy donors. TCRdb's copy holds only in-frame clones and misses some; the assay was immunoSEQ multiplex PCR. The data hold 100,000 to 120,000 clones, with roughly 78% observed a single time. The sequenced sample consisted of PBMCs. All receptors derive from a woman between 25 and 40 years old in good health and CMV-seronegative. Both conserved end residues are part of each CDR3. The D gene is left open where the match is weak. Clone size appears in some rows only: once, few, many, or a class for an expanded clone.

>TRBV28|TRBJ1-3|-|14|TRBD1
TGTGCCAGCAGCAGCCAGGGGGCCCGAAACACCATATATTTT
CASSSQGARNTIYF
>TRBV19|TRBJ1-1|-|12|-
TGTGCCAGTAGTGCCCAGGGCACTGAAGCTTTCTTT
CASSAQGTEAFF
>TRBV19|TRBJ2-3|once|15|-
TGTGCCAGCGGGGGGCAGGGGCCCCCCACAGATACGCAGTATTTT
CASGGQGPPTDTQYF
>TRBV7-9|TRBJ1-4|-|16|TRBD1
TGTGCCAGCAGCCGAAGGACAGGCGCAACTAATGAAAAACTGTTTTTT
CASSRRTGATNEKLFF
>TRBV6-1|TRBJ2-7|-|15|TRBD2
TGTGCCAGCGCGCTGGAACTAGCGGTATCCTACGAGCAGTACTTC
CASALELAVSYEQYF
>TRBV30|TRBJ1-2|few|12|-
TGTGCCTGGACTGACATTTACTATGGCTACACCTTC
CAWTDIYYGYTF
>TRBV2|TRBJ1-2|few|14|-
TGTGCCAGCAGCGAATCTTCAGGGAACTATGGCTACACCTTC
CASSESSGNYGYTF
>TRBV7-9|TRBJ2-1|once|15|TRBD2
TGTGCCAGCAGCTTAAGCGGGAGAATGAACAATGAGCAGTTCTTC
CASSLSGRMNNEQFF
>TRBV5-6|TRBJ2-1|-|12|TRBD2
TGTGCCAGCAGCTTCGGGGGGGCGGTGCAGTTCTTC
CASSFGGAVQFF
>TRBV7-9|TRBJ1-4|-|15|TRBD1
TGTGCCAGCAGCCGGCCGGGACAGAGCAATGAAAAACTGTTTTTT
CASSRPGQSNEKLFF
>TRBV4-1|TRBJ2-1|-|19|-
TGCGCCAGCAGCCAAGTACACGGCTTGAACAGGGTCTCCTACAATGAGCAGTTCTTC
CASSQVHGLNRVSYNEQFF
>TRBV7-6|TRBJ2-7|-|15|TRBD2
TGTGCCAGCAGCTTAACTAGCGGGCCCTCCTACGAGCAGTACTTC
CASSLTSGPSYEQYF
>TRBV11-2|TRBJ2-7|-|14|TRBD1
TGTGCCAGCAGTAGGACAGGGGCCGACTACGAGCAGTACTTC
CASSRTGADYEQYF
>TRBV23-1|TRBJ2-5|-|16|-
TGCGCCAGCAGTCAATCTAGGGCAGGGGCGGGTGAGACCCAGTACTTC
CASSQSRAGAGETQYF
>TRBV30|TRBJ2-7|-|15|TRBD2
TGTGCCTGGAGTGGGTCCAGCGGGGGGCCCTACGAGCAGTACTTC
CAWSGSSGGPYEQYF
>TRBV30|TRBJ2-7|few|13|-
TGTGCCTGGAGTGAGGACAGCTCCTACGAGCAGTACTTC
CAWSEDSSYEQYF
>TRBV28|TRBJ1-1|-|12|-
TGTGCCAGCAAGACAGGCCCAACAGAAGCTTTCTTT
CASKTGPTEAFF
>TRBV4-2|TRBJ2-7|once|14|-
TGTGCCAGCAGCCAAGGGGGCGAAGGAAACGAGCAGTACTTC
CASSQGGEGNEQYF
>TRBV28|TRBJ1-2|-|11|-
TGTGCCAGCAGTTCAAACTATGGCTACACCTTC
CASSSNYGYTF
>TRBV5-4|TRBJ2-1|-|15|TRBD1
TGTGCCAGCAGCTTGGGGACAGGGAACTACAATGAGCAGTTCTTC
CASSLGTGNYNEQFF
>TRBV4-3|TRBJ1-2|-|15|TRBD1
TGCGCCAGCAGCCAAGAGGAGACAGGGAACTATGGCTACACCTTC
CASSQEETGNYGYTF
>TRBV11-2|TRBJ2-7|-|14|TRBD1
TGTGCCAGCAGCTTCGGGACAGGGGCCTACGAGCAGTACTTC
CASSFGTGAYEQYF
>TRBV7-6|TRBJ2-7|-|14|TRBD1
TGTGCCAGCAGCTCACAGGGGGCGCTTCGCGAGCAGTACTTC
CASSSQGALREQYF
>TRBV5-4|TRBJ2-2|-|16|-
TGTGCCAGCAGCTCAACCCCGGGACAAAACACCGGGGAGCTGTTTTTT
CASSSTPGQNTGELFF
>TRBV30|TRBJ2-7|-|14|TRBD1
TGTGCCTGGAGTCTAACCGGGACAGCCTACGAGCAGTACTTC
CAWSLTGTAYEQYF
>TRBV4-2|TRBJ2-1|-|16|TRBD2
TGTGCCAGCAGCCAAGATTTACTAGCGGCCTCCAATGAGCAGTTCTTC
CASSQDLLAASNEQFF
>TRBV11-2|TRBJ2-1|-|15|TRBD2
TGTGCCAGCAGCTCGCGACTAGCGGATGACAATGAGCAGTTCTTC
CASSSRLADDNEQFF
>TRBV28|TRBJ2-5|-|14|TRBD1
TGTGCCAGCAGCCCGACAGGGAACCAAGAGACCCAGTACTTC
CASSPTGNQETQYF
>TRBV2|TRBJ2-2|-|17|TRBD2
TGTGCCAGCAGGGTGGGGGGACTAGCGCGTAACACCGGGGAGCTGTTTTTT
CASRVGGLARNTGELFF
>TRBV14|TRBJ1-3|-|15|-
TGTGCCAGCAGCCTTCGACAGGCCTCTGGAAACACCATATATTTT
CASSLRQASGNTIYF
>TRBV5-1|TRBJ2-3|-|15|TRBD2
TGCGCCAGCAGCTTGACTAGCGGGGTCGGACGTACGCAGTATTTT
CASSLTSGVGRTQYF
>TRBV9|TRBJ1-2|-|13|TRBD1
TGTGCCAGCAGCGTTGACAGGGACAACGGCTACACCTTC
CASSVDRDNGYTF
>TRBV11-2|TRBJ1-1|-|19|-
TGTGCCAGCAGCTTAGTAACTCTCCCAGGGGTGAGATTGAACACTGAAGCTTTCTTT
CASSLVTLPGVRLNTEAFF
>TRBV9|TRBJ2-7|-|16|TRBD1
TGTGCCAGCAGTATAGGGGGGACAGGCCTCTCCTACGAGCAGTACTTC
CASSIGGTGLSYEQYF
>TRBV19|TRBJ2-7|-|14|TRBD2
TGTGCCAGTAGAGCGGGAGGGCCTAGATACGAGCAGTACTTC
CASRAGGPRYEQYF
>TRBV5-1|TRBJ2-7|-|15|TRBD1
TGCGCCAGCAGCTTGGGGTGGACAGGCCTGGGGGAGCAGTACTTC
CASSLGWTGLGEQYF
>TRBV9|TRBJ1-1|-|14|-
TGTGCCAGCAGCGGCGTGGGTACGGGCACTGAAGCTTTCTTT
CASSGVGTGTEAFF
>TRBV19|TRBJ2-3|-|15|TRBD1
TGTGCCAGTAGTATGTTAGACAGGGCCACAGATACGCAGTATTTT
CASSMLDRATDTQYF
>TRBV4-1|TRBJ2-3|-|16|TRBD2
TGCGCCAGCAGCCAAGATAGCGGGGGGGCCTTGGATACGCAGTATTTT
CASSQDSGGALDTQYF
>TRBV19|TRBJ2-1|-|12|TRBD1
TGTGCCAGCAAACAGGGGGCCGATGAGCAGTTCTTC
CASKQGADEQFF
>TRBV4-1|TRBJ2-1|-|13|-
TGCGCCAGCAGCCAAGTGGCCCCCTATGAGCAGTTCTTC
CASSQVAPYEQFF
>TRBV4-3|TRBJ2-6|few|20|-
TGCGCCAGCAGCCAAGAACGTTTAGAAGTTGATAGCTCTGGGGCCAACGTCCTGACTTTC
CASSQERLEVDSSGANVLTF
>TRBV6-5|TRBJ1-2|few|15|-
TGTGCCAGCACCCTACAGCCAGGGTCCAGCTATGGCTACACCTTC
CASTLQPGSSYGYTF
>TRBV5-1|TRBJ1-1|-|14|-
TGCGCCAGCAGCCTCGGGTCGGGGGTCGCTGAAGCTTTCTTT
CASSLGSGVAEAFF
>TRBV9|TRBJ1-2|few|16|TRBD1
TGTGCCAGCAGCGTAGATTTGGCAGGGGGCGCGGGGGGCTACACCTTC
CASSVDLAGGAGGYTF
>TRBV4-2|TRBJ2-2|-|16|TRBD2
TGTGCCAGCAGCCAAGACGGACTAGTAGTCACCGGGGAGCTGTTTTTT
CASSQDGLVVTGELFF
>TRBV30|TRBJ2-1|once|14|-
TGTGCCTGGAGTGTACGACAATCCTACAATGAGCAGTTCTTC
CAWSVRQSYNEQFF
>TRBV7-2|TRBJ2-1|-|14|-
TGTGCCAGCACGGCGGGGGCCGACCACAATGAGCAGTTCTTC
CASTAGADHNEQFF
>TRBV28|TRBJ2-5|few|17|-
TGTGCCAGCAGTTTTTATTCCCTAGACGGAGGGAGGGAGACCCAGTACTTC
CASSFYSLDGGRETQYF
>TRBV10-3|TRBJ1-1|-|12|-
TGTGCCATCAGTGTTGGGGGGACTGAAGCTTTCTTT
CAISVGGTEAFF
>TRBV30|TRBJ1-2|-|12|TRBD1
TGTGCCTGGAGCGACAGGGGAAATGGCTACACCTTC
CAWSDRGNGYTF
>TRBV19|TRBJ1-1|-|14|-
TGTGCCAGTAGTATAGATAGTTGGAGCACTGAAGCTTTCTTT
CASSIDSWSTEAFF
>TRBV6-4|TRBJ1-1|-|13|-
TGTGCCAGCAGTAAGGAGCATGGCGCTGAAGCTTTCTTT
CASSKEHGAEAFF
>TRBV9|TRBJ2-3|-|15|-
TGTGCCAGCAGCGCCGGACAGCCTAGCACGGATACGCAGTATTTT
CASSAGQPSTDTQYF
>TRBV28|TRBJ1-1|few|13|-
TGTGCCAGCAGTTTATACAGGAACACTGAAGCTTTCTTT
CASSLYRNTEAFF
>TRBV7-9|TRBJ2-5|-|14|-
TGTGCCAGCAGCTTTGGGGCAGGCCAAGAGACCCAGTACTTC
CASSFGAGQETQYF
>TRBV7-8|TRBJ2-7|-|14|-
TGTGCCAGCAGTCCTCAGGCGAGCTCCTACGAGCAGTACTTC
CASSPQASSYEQYF
>TRBV5-1|TRBJ1-3|few|15|-
TGCGCCAGCAGCTTGGACGGCAGGCAAGGAAACACCATATATTTT
CASSLDGRQGNTIYF
>TRBV6-5|TRBJ1-6|-|16|-
TGTGCCAGCAGTTACCGGACAGTTTCCCATAATTCACCCCTCCACTTT
CASSYRTVSHNSPLHF
>TRBV6-6|TRBJ2-2|once|16|TRBD1
TGTGCCAGCAGTTACTCGGGAACAGGGGGTAGCGGGGAGCTGTTTTTT
CASSYSGTGGSGELFF